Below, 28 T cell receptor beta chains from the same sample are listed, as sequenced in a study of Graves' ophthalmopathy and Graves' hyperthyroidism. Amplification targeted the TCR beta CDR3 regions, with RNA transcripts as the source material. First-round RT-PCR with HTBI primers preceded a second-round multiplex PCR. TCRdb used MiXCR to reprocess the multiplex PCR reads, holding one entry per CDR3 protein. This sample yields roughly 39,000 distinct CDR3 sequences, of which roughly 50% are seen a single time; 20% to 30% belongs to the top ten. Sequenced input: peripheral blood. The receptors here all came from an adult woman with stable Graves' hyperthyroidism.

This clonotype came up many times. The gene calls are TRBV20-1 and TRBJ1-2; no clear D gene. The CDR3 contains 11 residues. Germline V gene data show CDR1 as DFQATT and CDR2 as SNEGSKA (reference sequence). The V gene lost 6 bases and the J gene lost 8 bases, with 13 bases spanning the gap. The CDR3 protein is CSAREDGGYTF. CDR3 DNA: TGCAGTGCCCGCGAGGATGGCGGCTACACCTTC.

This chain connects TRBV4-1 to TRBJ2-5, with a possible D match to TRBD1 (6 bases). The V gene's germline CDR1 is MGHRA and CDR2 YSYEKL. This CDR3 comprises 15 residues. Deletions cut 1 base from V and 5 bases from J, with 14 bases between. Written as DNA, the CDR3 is TGCGCCAGCAGCCAAGTTTTTGGGGGCCGGGAGACCCAGTACTTC. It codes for CASSQVFGGRETQYF.

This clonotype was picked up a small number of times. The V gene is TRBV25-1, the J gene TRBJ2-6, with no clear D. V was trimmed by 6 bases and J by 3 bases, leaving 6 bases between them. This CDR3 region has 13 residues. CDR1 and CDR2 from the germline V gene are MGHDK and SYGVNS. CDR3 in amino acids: CASRANGANVLTF. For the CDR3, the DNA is TGTGCCAGCAGGGCGAATGGGGCCAACGTCCTGACTTTC. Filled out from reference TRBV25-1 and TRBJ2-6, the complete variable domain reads EADIYQTPRYLVIGTGKKITLECSQTMGHDKMYWYQQDPGMELHLIHYSYGVNSTEKGDLSSESTVSRIRTEHFPLTLESARPSHTSQYLCASRANGANVLTFGAGSRLTVL.

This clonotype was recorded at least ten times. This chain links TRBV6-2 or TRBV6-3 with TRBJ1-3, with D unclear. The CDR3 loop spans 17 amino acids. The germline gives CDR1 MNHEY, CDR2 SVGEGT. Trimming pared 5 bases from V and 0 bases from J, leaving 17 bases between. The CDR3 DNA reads TGTGCCAGCAGTGGCTGGCTCCGAGACGGCTCTGGAAACACCATATATTTT. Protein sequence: CASSGWLRDGSGNTIYF.

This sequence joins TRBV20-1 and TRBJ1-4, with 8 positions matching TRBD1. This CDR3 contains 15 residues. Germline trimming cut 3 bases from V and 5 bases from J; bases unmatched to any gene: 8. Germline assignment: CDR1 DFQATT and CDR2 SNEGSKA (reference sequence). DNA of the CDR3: TGCAGTGCTAGGAGTCCGGGACAGGTCAATGAAAAACTGTTTTTT. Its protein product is CSARSPGQVNEKLFF.

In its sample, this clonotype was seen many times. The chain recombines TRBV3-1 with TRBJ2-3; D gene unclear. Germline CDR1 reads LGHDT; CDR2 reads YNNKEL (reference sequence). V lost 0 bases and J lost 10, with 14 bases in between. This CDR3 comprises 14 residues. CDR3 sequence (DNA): TGTGCCAGCAGCCAAGAGCCCCGCGCATATGCGCAGTATTTT. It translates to CASSQEPRAYAQYF.

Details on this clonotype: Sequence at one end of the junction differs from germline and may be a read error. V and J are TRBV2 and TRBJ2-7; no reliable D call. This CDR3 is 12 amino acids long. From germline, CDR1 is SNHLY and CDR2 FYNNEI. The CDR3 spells CAGSTSSYEQYF. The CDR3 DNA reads TGCGCCGGCAGTACGTCTTCCTACGAGCAGTACTTC.

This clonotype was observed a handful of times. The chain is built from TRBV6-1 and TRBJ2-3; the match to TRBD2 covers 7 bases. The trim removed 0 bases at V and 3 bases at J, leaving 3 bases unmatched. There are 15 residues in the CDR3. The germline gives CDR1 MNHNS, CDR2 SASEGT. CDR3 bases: TGTGCCAGCAGTGAAGCTGGGCGGGAGACAGATACGCAGTATTTT. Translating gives CASSEAGRETDTQYF.

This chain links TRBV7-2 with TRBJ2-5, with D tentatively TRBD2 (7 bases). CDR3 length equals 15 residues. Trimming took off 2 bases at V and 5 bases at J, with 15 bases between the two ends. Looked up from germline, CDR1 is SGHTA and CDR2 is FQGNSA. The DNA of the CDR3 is TGTGCCAGCAGCTTAAGGGGGAGGGCCCGTGAGACCCAGTACTTC. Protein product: CASSLRGRARETQYF.

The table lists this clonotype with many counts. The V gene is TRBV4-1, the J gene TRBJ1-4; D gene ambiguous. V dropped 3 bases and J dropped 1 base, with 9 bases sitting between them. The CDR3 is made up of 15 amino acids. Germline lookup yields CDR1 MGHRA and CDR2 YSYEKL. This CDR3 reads CASSQNPLTNEKLFF. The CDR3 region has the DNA TGCGCCAGCAGCCAGAACCCGTTAACTAATGAAAAACTGTTTTTT.

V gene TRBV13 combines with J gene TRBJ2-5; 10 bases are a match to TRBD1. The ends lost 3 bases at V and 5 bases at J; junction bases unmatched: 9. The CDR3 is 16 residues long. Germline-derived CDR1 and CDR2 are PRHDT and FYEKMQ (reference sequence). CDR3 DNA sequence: TGTGCCAGCAGCTTCCCCACCGGGACAGGGGAGGAGACCCAGTACTTC. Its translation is CASSFPTGTGEETQYF.

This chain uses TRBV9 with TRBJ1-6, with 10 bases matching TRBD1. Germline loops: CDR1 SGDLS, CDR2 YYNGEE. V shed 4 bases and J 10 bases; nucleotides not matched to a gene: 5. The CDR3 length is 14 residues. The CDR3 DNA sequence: TGTGCCAGCAGCCTCGGGACAGGGGTATCACCCCTCCACTTT. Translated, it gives CASSLGTGVSPLHF.

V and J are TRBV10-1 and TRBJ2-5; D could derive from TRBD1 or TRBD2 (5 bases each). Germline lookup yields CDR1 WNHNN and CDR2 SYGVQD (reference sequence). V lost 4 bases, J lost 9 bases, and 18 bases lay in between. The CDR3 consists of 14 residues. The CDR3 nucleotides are TGCGCCAGCAGTGGGCCGGGACCCCAGGAGGCCCAGTACTTC. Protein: CASSGPGPQEAQYF.

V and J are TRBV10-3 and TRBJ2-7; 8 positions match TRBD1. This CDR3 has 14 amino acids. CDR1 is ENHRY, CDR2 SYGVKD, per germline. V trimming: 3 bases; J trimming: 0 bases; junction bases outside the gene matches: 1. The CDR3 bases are TGTGCCATCAGTGATACAGGGGGCTCCTACGAGCAGTACTTC. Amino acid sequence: CAISDTGGSYEQYF.

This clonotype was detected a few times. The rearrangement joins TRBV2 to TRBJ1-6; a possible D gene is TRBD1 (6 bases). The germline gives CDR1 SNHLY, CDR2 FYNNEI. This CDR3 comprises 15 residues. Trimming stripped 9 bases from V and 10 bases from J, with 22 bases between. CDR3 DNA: TGTGCCAGGACTGATGTTTCGGGGGCCCTCTCACCCCTCCACTTT. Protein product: CARTDVSGALSPLHF.

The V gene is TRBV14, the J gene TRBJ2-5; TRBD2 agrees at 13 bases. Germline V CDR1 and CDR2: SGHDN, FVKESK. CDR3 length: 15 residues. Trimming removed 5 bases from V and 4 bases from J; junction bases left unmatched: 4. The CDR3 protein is CASSGLAGDRETQYF. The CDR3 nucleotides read TGTGCCAGCAGCGGACTAGCGGGAGATCGAGAGACCCAGTACTTC.

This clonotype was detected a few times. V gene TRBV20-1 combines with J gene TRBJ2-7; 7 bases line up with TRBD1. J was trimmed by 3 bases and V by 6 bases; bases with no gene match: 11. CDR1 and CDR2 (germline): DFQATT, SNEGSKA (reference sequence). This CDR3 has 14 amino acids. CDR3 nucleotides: TGCAGTGCCCCTACCGGGACAGCTGGCTACGAGCAGTACTTC. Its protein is CSAPTGTAGYEQYF.

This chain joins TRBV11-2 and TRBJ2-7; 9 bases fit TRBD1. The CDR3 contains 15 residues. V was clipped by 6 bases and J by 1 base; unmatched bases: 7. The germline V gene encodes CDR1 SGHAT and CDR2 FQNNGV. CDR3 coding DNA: TGTGCCAGCAGTTGGGACAGGGCACTTTCCTACGAGCAGTACTTC. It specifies CASSWDRALSYEQYF.

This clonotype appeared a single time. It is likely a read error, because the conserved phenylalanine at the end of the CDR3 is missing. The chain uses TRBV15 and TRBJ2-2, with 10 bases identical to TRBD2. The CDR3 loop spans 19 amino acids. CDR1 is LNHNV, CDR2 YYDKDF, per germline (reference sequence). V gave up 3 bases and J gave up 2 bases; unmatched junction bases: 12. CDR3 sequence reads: CATSRERASGSFNTGELFS. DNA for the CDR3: TGTGCCACCAGCAGGGAAAGGGCTAGCGGGAGTTTTAACACCGGGGAGCTGTTTTCT.

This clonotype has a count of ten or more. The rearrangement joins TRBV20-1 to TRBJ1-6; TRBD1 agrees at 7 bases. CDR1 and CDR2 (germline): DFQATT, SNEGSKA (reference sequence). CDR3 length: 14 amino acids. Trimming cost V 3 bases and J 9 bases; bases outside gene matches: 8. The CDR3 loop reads CSARPTGRVSPLHF. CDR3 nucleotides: TGCAGTGCTAGGCCGACAGGGAGGGTTTCACCCCTCCACTTT.

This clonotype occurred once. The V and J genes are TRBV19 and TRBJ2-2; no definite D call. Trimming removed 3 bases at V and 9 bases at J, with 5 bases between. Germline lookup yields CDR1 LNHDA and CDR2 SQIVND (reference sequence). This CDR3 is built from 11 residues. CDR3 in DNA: TGTGCCAGTAGTATGCAGAGGGAGCTGTTTTTT. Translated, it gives CASSMQRELFF.

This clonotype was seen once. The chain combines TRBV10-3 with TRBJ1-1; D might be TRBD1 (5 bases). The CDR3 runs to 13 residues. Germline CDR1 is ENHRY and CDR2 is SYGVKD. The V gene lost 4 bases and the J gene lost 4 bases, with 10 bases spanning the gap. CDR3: CAISAGGSTEAFF. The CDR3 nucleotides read TGTGCCATCAGTGCGGGGGGGAGCACTGAAGCTTTCTTT.

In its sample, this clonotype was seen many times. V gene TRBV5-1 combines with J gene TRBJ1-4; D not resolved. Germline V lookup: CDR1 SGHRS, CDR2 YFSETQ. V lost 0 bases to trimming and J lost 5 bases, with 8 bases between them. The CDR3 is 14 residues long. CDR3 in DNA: TGCGCCAGCAGCTTGGCACAGCCGAATGAAAAACTGTTTTTT. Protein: CASSLAQPNEKLFF.

The CDR3 nucleotides read TGTGCCAGCAGCGAACTAGCGGGAGGGCCTTTCCAGTACTTC. Protein: CASSELAGGPFQYF. The chain combines TRBV25-1 with TRBJ2-7; 13 nucleotides align to TRBD2. The CDR3 totals 14 residues. Trimming removed 6 bases from V and 10 bases from J; junction bases left unmatched: 9. The germline V gene has CDR1 MGHDK and CDR2 SYGVNS.

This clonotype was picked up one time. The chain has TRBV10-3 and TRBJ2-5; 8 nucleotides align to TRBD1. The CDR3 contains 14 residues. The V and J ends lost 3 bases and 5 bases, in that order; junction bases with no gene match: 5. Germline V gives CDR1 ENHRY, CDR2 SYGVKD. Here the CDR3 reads CAISDTGGGETQYF. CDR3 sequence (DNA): TGTGCCATCAGTGATACAGGGGGAGGTGAGACCCAGTACTTC.

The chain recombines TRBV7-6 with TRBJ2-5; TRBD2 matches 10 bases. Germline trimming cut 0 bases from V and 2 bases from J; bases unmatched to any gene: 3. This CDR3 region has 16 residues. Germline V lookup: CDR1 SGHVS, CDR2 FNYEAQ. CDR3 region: CASSLASSGSQETQYF. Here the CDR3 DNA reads TGTGCCAGCAGCTTAGCGTCTAGCGGGAGTCAAGAGACCCAGTACTTC. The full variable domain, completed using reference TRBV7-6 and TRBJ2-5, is GAGVSQSPRYKVTKRGQDVALRCDPISGHVSLYWYRQALGQGPEFLTYFNYEAQQDKSGLPNDRFSAERPEGSISTLTIQRTEQRDSAMYRCASSLASSGSQETQYFGPGTRLLVL.

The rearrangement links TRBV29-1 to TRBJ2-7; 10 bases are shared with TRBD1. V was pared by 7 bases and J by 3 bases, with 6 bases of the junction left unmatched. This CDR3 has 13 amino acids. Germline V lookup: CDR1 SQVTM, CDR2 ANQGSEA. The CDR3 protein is CSDAGTGDYEQYF. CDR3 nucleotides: TGCAGCGACGCCGGGACAGGGGACTACGAGCAGTACTTC.

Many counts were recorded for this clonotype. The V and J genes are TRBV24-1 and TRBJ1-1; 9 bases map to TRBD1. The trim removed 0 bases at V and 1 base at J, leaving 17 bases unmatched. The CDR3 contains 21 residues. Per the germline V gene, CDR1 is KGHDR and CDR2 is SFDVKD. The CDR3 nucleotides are TGTGCCACCAGTGATTTGGGGGTTACCGGGACAGGGAGGATGGGGAACACTGAAGCTTTCTTT. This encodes CATSDLGVTGTGRMGNTEAFF.